The rows below give T cell receptor beta chains drawn from one sample of a study of a mutant IDH1 vaccine in newly diagnosed glioma. Data came from immunoSEQ multiplex PCR; TCRdb stores just in-frame clones and leaves some out. The sample consists of over 55,000 clones, roughly 76% of them appearing once. These receptors lack a known antigen. Sequencing used PBMCs, obtained from a glioma patient whose treatment included an IDH1 peptide vaccine. The receptors were gathered from a man aged 35 to 55 with glioma. CDR3s leave out the opening cysteine and the closing phenylalanine or tryptophan.

TRBJ2-3,12,TRBV7-2,ASAFERFTDTQY
TRBJ1-4,13,TRBV9,ASSVAGREGEKLF
TRBJ2-2,15,TRBV19,ASSIPTSGSRTGELF
TRBJ2-1,13,TRBV7-9,ASSRRASGRNEQF
TRBJ1-2,13,TRBV7-8,ASSVRTGVTYGYT
TRBJ1-5,13,TRBV11-2,ASSLGHFSNQPQH
TRBJ1-2,11,TRBV11-2,ASSLGTGLGYT
TRBJ2-7,14,TRBV18,ASSPLDRGRAYEQY
TRBJ2-5,12,TRBV7-9,ASSSPIEWETQY
TRBJ1-1,11,TRBV6-6,ASSYSRTGEAF
TRBJ2-1,12,TRBV7-2,ASSPGDHYNEQF
TRBJ2-1,11,TRBV19,ASSKAAENEQF
TRBJ1-1,11,TRBV6-1,ASSVGQNAEAF
TRBJ2-7,13,TRBV19,ASSSRRGRTYEQY
TRBJ2-7,11,TRBV28,ASSDGERYEQY
TRBJ1-5,13,TRBV7-8,ASSSEGQGNQPQH
TRBJ2-5,14,TRBV5-4,ASSSQGGGGLETQY
TRBJ1-1,11,TRBV29-1,SVTEAAGGRAF
TRBJ1-1,11,TRBV29-1,SGQGRMNTEAF
TRBJ1-3,13,TRBV6-1,ASRKDRSIGNTIY
TRBJ2-2,10,TRBV30,AWTGAARQLF
TRBJ2-3,16,TRBV27,ASSFSSGGITSTDTQY
TRBJ1-1,14,TRBV18,ASSPPTGLMNTEAF